Following are 10 T cell receptor beta chains from one sample sequenced in a study of tumor-infiltrating lymphocytes in glioblastoma multiforme (dated by TCRdb to 2016 to 2017). Sequencing took place on an Illumina HiSeq 2500. TCRB libraries were constructed from RNA through three rounds of nested multiplex PCR following a modified ARM-PCR protocol with multiple V-beta primers and a C-beta primer. Using fastp at Q25 and MiXCR, TCRdb reprocessed the public reads and kept productive beta chains. Rows are combined by CDR3 protein, so each entry shows the most common genes and DNA. The sample table shows almost 20,000 distinct CDR3 sequences, and 65% to 75% are seen once. The ten largest clones represent around 18% of the sample. Sequencing used peripheral blood. Source of these receptors: a male donor with glioblastoma.

Regarding this clonotype: The missing conserved phenylalanine or tryptophan at the end of this CDR3 makes a read error likely. It is unclear where the CDR3 begins or ends on the DNA, so no DNA is shown, and the CDR3 is as TCRdb lists it. CDR3 sequence reads: CASSQEVRRVGV. The chain links TRBV4-1 to TRBJ1-1. The CDR3 numbers 12 amino acids, ends counted. The germline gives CDR1 MGHRA, CDR2 YSYEKL.

The CDR3 is CARGTYEQYF. As DNA, the CDR3 is TGTGCCAGAGGGACCTACGAGCAGTACTTC. This chain connects TRBV11-2 to TRBJ2-7; D gene unclear. The CDR3 covers 10 residues. V was trimmed by 9 bases and J by 2 bases, leaving 5 bases between them. Germline CDR1 and CDR2: SGHAT and FQNNGV. The full variable domain, its missing parts supplied by reference TRBV11-2 and TRBJ2-7, is EAGVAQSPRYKIIEKRQSVAFWCNPISGHATLYWYQQILGQGPKLLIQFQNNGVVDDSQLPKDRFSAERLKGVDSTLKIQPAKLEDSAVYLCARGTYEQYFGPGTRLTVT.

This clonotype was detected many times. The chain links TRBV5-6 to TRBJ1-4; D remains ambiguous. Trimming pared 1 base from V and 7 bases from J, leaving 14 bases between. Looked up from germline, CDR1 is SGHDT and CDR2 is YYEEEE. This CDR3 is built from 15 residues. CDR3 residues: CASSLFDLESEKLFF. In DNA form, the CDR3 reads TGTGCCAGCAGCTTGTTTGACCTCGAGAGTGAAAAACTGTTTTTT.

This clonotype was observed a few times. The V call is TRBV20-1, the J call TRBJ2-7; 8 nucleotides align to TRBD1. V was clipped by 2 bases and J by 4 bases; unmatched bases: 13. Germline CDR1 is DFQATT and CDR2 is SNEGSKA (reference sequence). This CDR3 is built from 16 residues. The CDR3 DNA follows: TGCAGTGCTAGACCTCTAACGGGACAGGCTATTTACGAGCAGTACTTC. Amino acid sequence: CSARPLTGQAIYEQYF.

Worth noting for this clonotype: The junction departs from the called germline gene at one end, perhaps through a read error. This chain joins TRBV19 and TRBJ2-2, with D tentatively TRBD2 (5 bases). CDR3 length: 15 amino acids. The germline CDR1 and CDR2 sequences are LNHDA and SQIVND (reference sequence). The CDR3 here is CASSIASGLTGELVF. The CDR3 DNA reads as TGTGCCAGTAGTATCGCATCAGGTCTCACCGGGGAGCTGGTTTTT.

V gene TRBV7-3 combines with J gene TRBJ1-1; the D is unclear. The CDR3 runs to 14 residues. V lost 5 bases, J lost 1 base, and 11 bases lay in between. CDR1 is SGHTA, CDR2 FQGTGA, per germline. CDR3 protein: CASSPSASNTEAFF. Written as DNA, the CDR3 is TGTGCCAGCAGCCCGTCCGCCTCGAACACTGAAGCTTTCTTT.

As regards this clonotype: A read error may account for a junction end that differs from germline. The chain combines TRBV11-2 with TRBJ1-4, with D possibly matching TRBD1 (6 bases). CDR3 size: 16 residues. The germline V gene encodes CDR1 SGHAT and CDR2 FQNNGV. CDR3 DNA sequence: TGTGCCAACAGCTCCCGACGGGGGGCAGCTAATGAGAAACTGTTTTTT. Amino acid sequence: CANSSRRGAANEKLFF.

This clonotype was detected once. This chain uses TRBV12-3 or TRBV12-4 with TRBJ2-1; perhaps D is TRBD1 or TRBD2 (5 bases each). Deletions cut 5 bases from V and 11 bases from J, with 16 bases between. CDR3 length equals 13 residues. The CDR3 reads CASSPGAFEQQFF. The CDR3, as DNA: TGTGCCAGCAGTCCCGGGGCCTTTGAACAGCAGTTCTTC.

This chain connects TRBV24-1 to TRBJ1-2; D unresolved. Per germline, CDR1 KGHDR and CDR2 SFDVKD. Between the trimmed V and J ends, which lost 11 bases and 2 bases, there was a span of 8 bases. The CDR3 is 11 residues long. The DNA of the CDR3 is TGTGCCATAAGGGAAAACTATGGCTACACCTTC. Encoded protein: CAIRENYGYTF.

The V call is TRBV28, the J call TRBJ2-3; no clear D. This CDR3 is 17 amino acids long. CDR1 is MDHEN, CDR2 SYDVKM, per germline. V lost 3 bases to trimming and J lost 2 bases, with 18 bases between them. CDR3 amino acids: CASSFLSVVASTDTQYF. The CDR3 bases are TGTGCCAGCAGTTTCCTATCGGTCGTCGCTTCCACAGATACGCAGTATTTT.